The 21 T cell receptor beta chains reported below all come from one sample, sequenced in a study of OX40 agonist ivuxolimab in advanced cancers. TCRdb keeps only in-frame clones here, not all; method: immunoSEQ multiplex PCR. The repertoire has more than 45,000 clones, approximately 94% of them found once; the top ten carry less than 15%. The material was CD4+ or CD8+ T cells sorted from blood, obtained in a trial of the OX40 agonist ivuxolimab. Source of these receptors: an adult with an advanced solid tumor such as melanoma, head and neck, liver or kidney cancer.

The V and J genes are TRBV19 and TRBJ2-1; no clear D gene. Trimming pared 3 bases from V and 0 bases from J, leaving 9 bases between. The CDR3 spans 15 residues. Germline V lookup: CDR1 LNHDA, CDR2 SQIVND (reference sequence). In DNA, the CDR3 is TGTGCCAGTAGTATTTCGGATAGCTCCTACAATGAGCAGTTCTTC. Residues: CASSISDSSYNEQFF.

Only one count was recorded for this clone. The genes are TRBV4-3 and TRBJ2-5; 9 bases agree with TRBD1. Germline V gene lookup returns CDR1 LGHNA and CDR2 YSLEER. The V gene end was trimmed by 2 bases and the J gene end by 5 bases; junction bases not matched to a gene: 6. This CDR3 has 15 amino acids. The CDR3 region is CASSQTWTGVETQYF. In nucleotides, the CDR3 is TGCGCCAGCAGCCAAACGTGGACAGGGGTGGAGACCCAGTACTTC.

V gene TRBV2 combines with J gene TRBJ1-5, with D tentatively TRBD1 (5 bases). Germline V gene data show CDR1 as SNHLY and CDR2 as FYNNEI. The CDR3 runs to 16 residues. V was clipped by 5 bases and J by 1 base, with 15 bases between them. Here the CDR3 DNA reads TGTGCCAGCAGTTCTGAGCAGGACATCAGCAATCAGCCCCAGCATTTT. Translating it yields CASSSEQDISNQPQHF.

CDR3 bases: TGTGCCAGCAGTGGCAATGAGCAGTTCTTC. It is translated as CASSGNEQFF. The chain uses TRBV25-1 and TRBJ2-1, with D uncertain. The germline V gene has CDR1 MGHDK and CDR2 SYGVNS. V was clipped by 4 bases and J by 6 bases, with 1 base between them. The CDR3 extends over 10 amino acids.

The chain carries TRBV7-6 and TRBJ2-3, with 9 bases identical to TRBD1. The CDR3 is 14 amino acids. The trim removed 5 bases at V and 10 bases at J, leaving 10 bases unmatched. CDR1 SGHVS and CDR2 FNYEAQ come from the germline V gene. CDR3 sequence reads: CASSPGTGNSAQYF. The CDR3 DNA sequence: TGTGCCAGCAGCCCCGGGACAGGGAATTCCGCGCAGTATTTT.

This sequence joins TRBV7-8 and TRBJ2-2; D possibly corresponds to TRBD1 (5 bases). Germline CDR1 SGHVS, CDR2 FQNEAQ. The CDR3 has 15 residues. Trimming removed 2 bases from V and 4 bases from J, with 11 bases in between. CDR3 protein: CASSLSGMSTGELFF. The CDR3 coding sequence is TGTGCCAGCAGCTTATCAGGGATGAGCACCGGGGAGCTGTTTTTT.

V gene TRBV27 combines with J gene TRBJ2-1; 7 bases match TRBD2. V trimming: 4 bases; J trimming: 2 bases; junction bases outside the gene matches: 5. The germline gives CDR1 MNHEY, CDR2 SMNVEV (reference sequence). CDR3 length equals 15 residues. CDR3 sequence (DNA): TGTGCCAGCAGTTCCGGACTAGGCCCCTACAATGAGCAGTTCTTC. Amino acids: CASSSGLGPYNEQFF.

Notes on this clone: Additional DNA sequences in this sample encode the identical CDR3. This sequence joins TRBV27 and TRBJ2-1; the D is unclear. V was clipped by 2 bases and J by 4 bases, with 6 bases between them. Germline loops: CDR1 MNHEY, CDR2 SMNVEV (reference sequence). The CDR3 length is 13 residues. CDR3 sequence: CASSLSPYNEQFF. CDR3 sequence (DNA): TGTGCCAGCAGTTTAAGCCCTTACAATGAGCAGTTCTTC.

This clone was observed a few times. The CDR3: CSVEFRYQAFF. CDR3 DNA sequence: TGCAGCGTTGAGTTCCGGTACCAAGCTTTCTTT. The J gene is TRBJ1-1, the V gene TRBV29-1; D not resolved. This CDR3 region has 11 residues. Germline CDR1 reads SQVTM; CDR2 reads ANQGSEA. V shed 3 bases and J shed 9 bases, with 11 bases lying between them.

This chain connects TRBV11-3 to TRBJ1-2; perhaps TRBD1 as D (6 bases). V lost 6 bases to trimming and J lost 6 bases, with 17 bases between them. Germline values: CDR1 SGHNT, CDR2 YENEEA. The CDR3 loop spans 14 amino acids. Here the CDR3 reads CASSRRGDGHGYTF. In DNA, the CDR3 is TGTGCCAGCAGTAGAAGGGGGGACGGCCATGGCTACACCTTC.

This chain links TRBV13 with TRBJ2-4, with 7 bases aligning to TRBD1. The CDR3 covers 14 residues. The junction had 1 base not matched to a gene; V was cut back by 0 bases and J by 5 bases. The germline V gene has CDR1 PRHDT and CDR2 FYEKMQ (reference sequence). The CDR3, as DNA: TGTGCCAGCAGCTTAGGCGGGACAGAAAACATTCAGTACTTC. Protein: CASSLGGTENIQYF.

The V and J genes are TRBV19 and TRBJ2-1; possible D gene TRBD2, 6 bases. The V gene's germline CDR1 is LNHDA and CDR2 SQIVND (reference sequence). The V gene lost 3 bases and the J gene lost 5 bases, with 17 bases spanning the gap. The CDR3 extends over 16 amino acids. Here the CDR3 reads CASSIEVPGVDNEQFF. The CDR3 bases are TGTGCCAGTAGTATTGAGGTACCGGGAGTGGACAATGAGCAGTTCTTC. Full variable domain (missing parts from reference TRBV19 and TRBJ2-1): DGGITQSPKYLFRKEGQNVTLSCEQNLNHDAMYWYRQDPGQGLRLIYYSQIVNDFQKGDIAEGYSVSREKKESFPLTVTSAQKNPTAFYLCASSIEVPGVDNEQFFGPGTRLTVL.

The rearrangement links TRBV11-3 to TRBJ1-1; D is perhaps TRBD1 (5 bases). The CDR3 spans 12 residues. Germline CDR1 reads SGHNT; CDR2 reads YENEEA. Trimming pared 5 bases from V and 5 bases from J, leaving 9 bases between. The DNA of the CDR3 is TGTGCCAGCAGCAAACCAGGGACTGAAGCTTTCTTT. Translating it yields CASSKPGTEAFF. The complete variable domain, with remaining parts taken from reference TRBV11-3 and TRBJ1-1, reads EAGVVQSPRYKIIEKKQPVAFWCNPISGHNTLYWYLQNLGQGPELLIRYENEEAVDDSQLPKDRFSAERLKGVDSTLKIQPAELGDSAVYLCASSKPGTEAFFGQGTRLTVV.

The gene calls are TRBV12-5 and TRBJ2-7; no firm D call. Trimming took off 6 bases at V and 4 bases at J, with 13 bases between the two ends. The CDR3 is 13 residues long. CDR1 is LGHNT, CDR2 FRNRAP, per germline. Written as DNA, the CDR3 is TGTGCTAGTGGACCGACGGGCCTATACGAGCAGTACTTC. Translation gives CASGPTGLYEQYF.

This clone showed up just once. The chain couples TRBV2 to TRBJ2-7; D might be TRBD2 (6 bases). CDR3 length equals 14 residues. CDR1 and CDR2 (germline): SNHLY, FYNNEI. V gave up 4 bases and J gave up 1 base, with 11 bases separating them. The CDR3 DNA follows: TGTGCCAGCAGTGGGGGGGACTTATCCTACGAGCAGTACTTC. Amino acids: CASSGGDLSYEQYF.

The V and J genes are TRBV9 and TRBJ1-2, with a tentative D call TRBD1 (6 bases). The CDR3 extends over 16 amino acids. V lost 0 bases and J lost 4, with 16 bases in between. Germline CDR1 reads SGDLS; CDR2 reads YYNGEE. The CDR3 reads CASSVGGQQGGYGYTF. CDR3 sequence (DNA): TGTGCCAGCAGCGTAGGAGGACAACAAGGGGGCTATGGCTACACCTTC.

The chain joins TRBV6-6 to TRBJ2-2, with 7 bases that match TRBD1. Germline trimming cut 6 bases from V and 3 bases from J; bases unmatched to any gene: 7. Germline values: CDR1 MNHNY, CDR2 SVGAGI (reference sequence). The CDR3 totals 15 residues. The CDR3 bases are TGTGCCAGCAGCTCGGGACAGAGGTACACCGGGGAGCTGTTTTTT. It specifies CASSSGQRYTGELFF.

The V call is TRBV7-9, the J call TRBJ2-1; D is perhaps TRBD1 (7 bases). The CDR3 has 15 residues. V was pared by 3 bases and J by 8 bases, with 17 bases between. CDR1 is SEHNR, CDR2 FQNEAQ, per germline (reference sequence). The CDR3, as DNA: TGTGCCAGCAGCTTCCCAACCCCCAGGGGGGATGAGCAGTTCTTC. This codes for CASSFPTPRGDEQFF.

V and J are TRBV27 and TRBJ1-5, with D possibly TRBD1 on 5 matching bases. Germline lookup yields CDR1 MNHEY and CDR2 SMNVEV (reference sequence). Trimming pared 4 bases from V and 7 bases from J, leaving 11 bases between. The CDR3 covers 13 residues. The CDR3 is CASSWGSGQPQHF. In nucleotides, the CDR3 is TGTGCCAGCAGTTGGGGGTCGGGGCAGCCCCAGCATTTT.

The chain carries TRBV21-1 and TRBJ2-1; TRBD2 is the table's D call, not checked against the DNA. TRBV21-1 has pseudogene status. The CDR3 totals 15 residues. This chain's CDR3 is CASRPVAGGFHEQFF. Here the CDR3 DNA reads TGTGCCAGCAGACCTGTAGCGGGAGGGTTTCATGAGCAGTTCTTC.

V usage is TRBV6-5 and J usage is TRBJ2-7; 7 bases line up with TRBD1. Trimming at V came to 2 bases and at J to 2 bases, leaving 3 bases not matched to a gene. CDR1 is MNHEY, CDR2 SVGAGI, per germline. This CDR3 contains 14 residues. The CDR3 loop is CASSYKQGAYEQYF. CDR3 nucleotides: TGTGCCAGCAGTTACAAGCAGGGGGCCTACGAGCAGTACTTC.